This is a list of T cell receptor beta chains from one sample in a study of Ad26.COV2.S vaccination and SARS-CoV-2 variants. Produced via immunoSEQ multiplex PCR; TCRdb's table is partial and in-frame only. This sample yields fewer than 500,000 clones, of which approximately 92% are seen a single time; about 2.7% belongs to the top ten. The material sequenced was peripheral blood, taken in a trial of Ad26.COV2.S vaccine versus placebo. These receptors came from a person aged 18-60 years who received the Ad26.COV2.S COVID-19 vaccine or a placebo. The CDR3 runs from the conserved cysteine through the conserved F or W. Fields, in order: J gene, clone size, V gene, D gene, CDR3 protein, CDR3 DNA. A D gene is named only where the DNA matches it firmly. Size values are once, few and many counts, or a class for expanded clones, and some rows have none.

>TRBJ1-5|NA|TRBV2|TRBD1
CQGAWQPQHF
TGCCAGGGGGCTTGGCAGCCCCAGCATTTT
>TRBJ1-1|NA|TRBV19|NA
CASSIVTRQRGMNTEAFF
TGTGCCAGTAGTATTGTCACACGACAGAGGGGCATGAACACTGAAGCTTTCTTT
>TRBJ2-1|NA|TRBV24-1|NA
CATSDLGLDEQFF
TGTGCCACCAGTGATTTAGGTTTGGATGAGCAGTTCTTC
>TRBJ1-1|NA|TRBV12-5|NA
CASGLDPGATRGAQATEAFF
TGTGCTAGTGGTTTGGATCCGGGGGCCACACGAGGTGCCCAGGCAACTGAAGCTTTCTTT
>TRBJ1-2|once|TRBV10-2|NA
CASSESGLFYGYTF
TGCGCCAGCAGTGAGTCGGGCCTTTTCTATGGCTACACCTTC
>TRBJ2-3|NA|TRBV19|NA
CASSTPLGPFTDTQYF
TGTGCCAGTAGTACCCCCTTGGGACCGTTCACAGATACGCAGTATTTT
>TRBJ1-1|once|TRBV7-2|NA
CASSLGYRVEYTEAFF
TGTGCCAGCAGCTTAGGCTACAGGGTGGAGTACACTGAAGCTTTCTTT
>TRBJ2-3|NA|TRBV13|TRBD2
CASSLRWTSGDVSYTDTQYF
TGTGCCAGCAGCTTACGATGGACTAGCGGGGACGTATCATACACAGATACGCAGTATTTT
>TRBJ1-4|NA|TRBV6-4|NA
CASSDSAGTNEKLFF
TGTGCCAGCAGTGACTCGGCGGGGACTAATGAAAAACTGTTTTTT
>TRBJ1-2|NA|TRBV9|NA
CASNRSCGTPLPCGYTF
TGTGCCAGCAACCGTAGCTGCGGGACGCCGCTCCCCTGTGGCTACACCTTC
>TRBJ2-5|NA|TRBV5-4|NA
CASSLDRRQETQYF
TGTGCCAGCAGCTTGGACAGACGCCAAGAGACCCAGTACTTC
>TRBJ1-1|once|TRBV2|NA
CASMATEAFF
TGTGCCAGCATGGCGACTGAAGCTTTCTTT
>TRBJ1-4|NA|TRBV5-5|NA
CASSLGQPRGDVFF
TGTGCCAGCAGCTTGGGACAGCCTAGGGGGGATGTGTTTTTT
>TRBJ2-7|NA|TRBV27|NA
CASKGLPYEQYF
TGTGCCAGCAAAGGTCTACCCTACGAGCAGTACTTC
>TRBJ1-2|few|TRBV19|NA
CASSTSGVQLGGYTF
TGTGCCAGTAGTACGTCAGGGGTTCAGTTAGGTGGCTACACCTTC
>TRBJ2-2|NA|TRBV2|NA
CASSRNTGELFF
TGTGCCAGCAGTCGGAACACCGGGGAGCTGTTTTTT
>TRBJ1-2|NA|TRBV6-1|TRBD1
CASSDQTGLGYTF
TGTGCCAGCAGTGACCAGACAGGGCTTGGCTACACCTTC
>TRBJ1-4|NA|TRBV28|NA
CASSSSGTATDEKLFF
TGTGCCAGCAGTTCTAGCGGGACGGCGACCGATGAAAAACTGTTTTTT
>TRBJ1-6|NA|TRBV5-6|NA
CASSLAPGFNSALHF
TGTGCCAGCAGCTTGGCCCCGGGTTTTAATTCGGCCCTCCACTTT
>TRBJ1-2|NA|TRBV12-3/TRBV12-4|NA
CASSLMRGGYTF
TGTGCCAGCAGTTTAATGAGAGGTGGCTACACCTTC
>TRBJ1-5|few|TRBV27|NA
CASSLFRGQPQHF
TGTGCCAGCAGTTTATTTCGGGGACAGCCCCAGCATTTT
>TRBJ2-2|NA|TRBV7-2|TRBD2
CASSYAGGADGELFF
TGTGCCAGCAGCTACGCGGGGGGGGCAGACGGGGAGCTGTTTTTT
>TRBJ1-4|NA|TRBV11-2|NA
CASSRFRDFGEKLFF
TGTGCCAGCAGCCGCTTTCGGGACTTTGGTGAAAAACTGTTTTTT
>TRBJ1-2|NA|TRBV30|NA
CAWTPRWGVFNYGYTF
TGTGCCTGGACCCCCCGTTGGGGGGTCTTTAACTATGGCTACACCTTC
>TRBJ1-5|NA|TRBV6-5|NA
CASSYLVPGDQPQHF
TGTGCCAGCAGTTACCTAGTCCCAGGGGATCAGCCCCAGCATTTT
>TRBJ1-5|NA|TRBV21-1|NA
CASSTRNGNQPQHF
TGTGCCAGCTCCACGCGGAACGGGAATCAGCCCCAGCATTTT
>TRBJ1-4|NA|TRBV19|TRBD1
CASSSRQGRSEKLFF
TGTGCCAGTAGTTCTAGACAGGGCCGATCGGAAAAACTGTTTTTT
>TRBJ1-2|few|TRBV5-1|NA
CASSPWGDYGYTF
TGCGCCAGCAGCCCCTGGGGGGACTATGGCTACACCTTC
>TRBJ2-2|NA|TRBV7-9|TRBD1
CASSLGISTGVQTGELFF
TGTGCCAGCAGCTTAGGAATTTCGACAGGGGTACAAACCGGGGAGCTGTTTTTT
>TRBJ2-1|NA|TRBV4-3|NA
CASSQATSSYNEQFF
TGCGCCAGCAGCCAAGCAACTAGCTCCTACAATGAGCAGTTCTTC
>TRBJ2-3|NA|TRBV6-5|TRBD2
CASRRSGREDTQYF
TGTGCCAGCAGGCGTAGCGGGAGGGAGGATACGCAGTATTTT
>TRBJ2-7|few|TRBV6-1|TRBD2
CASSKAGANEQYF
TGTGCCAGCAGTAAAGCGGGGGCTAACGAGCAGTACTTC
>TRBJ1-6|NA|TRBV18|NA
CASSPEAASPLHF
TGTGCCAGCTCACCCGAAGCGGCTTCACCCCTCCACTTT
>TRBJ2-1|NA|TRBV9|TRBD1
CASSGLRQGYEQFF
TGTGCCAGCAGCGGACTTCGACAGGGATATGAGCAGTTCTTC
>TRBJ1-5|NA|TRBV7-9|NA
CASSSTQARGQPQHF
TGTGCCAGCAGCTCCACCCAAGCTCGCGGTCAGCCCCAGCATTTT
>TRBJ2-1|once|TRBV13|NA
CASSLEGATQDEQFF
TGTGCCAGCAGCTTAGAAGGGGCAACGCAGGATGAGCAGTTCTTC